Listed below are T cell receptor beta chains from one sample, sequenced in a study of T cells in Graves' hyperthyroidism and ophthalmopathy. TCRdb reprocessed the multiplex PCR reads via MiXCR and lists one record per CDR3 protein. The data contain roughly 560,000 distinct CDR3 sequences, over 12% of them seen just once; the ten biggest clones take up approximately 4.3%. Sequenced material: blood. Receptors were obtained from a woman aged 40-49 years with Graves' ophthalmopathy. Both conserved end residues are part of each CDR3. Fields, in order: J gene, D gene, clone size, V gene, CDR3 DNA, CDR3 protein. D genes are given only for firm matches. Some rows mark clone size as missing; the rest say once, few, many or name a class of expanded clone.

>TRBJ1-2|.|.|TRBV6-1
TGTGCCAGCAGAGATACCGTTCTGACAGGAGCTAACTATGGCTACACCTTC
CASRDTVLTGANYGYTF
>TRBJ2-7|.|.|TRBV20-1
TGCAGTGCTAGTAGCGAGGAACGATGGCGCGGCGAGCAGTACTTC
CSASSEERWRGEQYF
>TRBJ2-7|TRBD2|.|TRBV14
TGTGCCAGCAGCCAACTAGCGGGATTTGACAACGAGCAGTACTTC
CASSQLAGFDNEQYF
>TRBJ2-5|.|many|TRBV2
TGTGCCAGCGGGGCCAAAGAGACCCAGTACTTC
CASGAKETQYF
>TRBJ1-1|.|few|TRBV7-9
TGTGCCAGCAGCTTTAGCAGCAGGGAGAACACTGAAGCTTTCTTT
CASSFSSRENTEAFF
>TRBJ1-1|.|many|TRBV12-3/TRBV12-4
TGTGCCAGCAGTTTAGGGATCACTACCTCCGCTTTCTTT
CASSLGITTSAFF
>TRBJ1-2|.|.|TRBV28
TGTGCCAGCAGGTTGACAGCCAGCTATGGCTACACCTTC
CASRLTASYGYTF
>TRBJ1-2|.|.|TRBV7-9
TGTGCCAGCAGCTTAGAACCCACCTCTAACTATGGCTACGCCTTC
CASSLEPTSNYGYAF
>TRBJ1-1|.|many|TRBV15
TGTGCCACCAGCAGATCAACGGAGGTCCGGTTAGAAGCTTTCTTT
CATSRSTEVRLEAFF
>TRBJ2-5|TRBD2|.|TRBV28
TGTGCCAGCAGTCGGGGGGTACAAGAGACCGAGTACTTC
CASSRGVQETEYF
>TRBJ1-3|.|many|TRBV15
TGTGCCACCAGCAGAGATGAGGGGGGCTCTGGAAACACCATATATTTT
CATSRDEGGSGNTIYF
>TRBJ1-5|TRBD1|many|TRBV20-1
TGCAGTGCGCCTGACAGGGGCTTTCGCGATCAGCCCCAGCATTTT
CSAPDRGFRDQPQHF
>TRBJ1-1|.|few|TRBV5-1
TGCGCCAGCAGCTTACAGGGACACAGCATCGGGGGCACTGAAGCTTTCTTT
CASSLQGHSIGGTEAFF
>TRBJ1-1|.|many|TRBV12-3/TRBV12-4
TGTGCCAGCAGTTACTTCGGAAAAGATAACACTGAAGCTTTCTTT
CASSYFGKDNTEAFF
>TRBJ2-4|TRBD2|many|TRBV12-3/TRBV12-4
TGTGCCAGCAGAATCGGGACTAGCGGGAGCATTTCGTACTTC
CASRIGTSGSISYF
>TRBJ1-1|.|many|TRBV20-1
TGCAGTGCTAGGTTACAGGGACTTAACACTGAAGCTTTCTTT
CSARLQGLNTEAFF
>TRBJ2-6|TRBD1|few|TRBV11-1
TGTGCCAGCAGCTCCGAGCCGGACAGGGCTACTGGGGCCAACGTCCTGACTTTC
CASSSEPDRATGANVLTF
>TRBJ1-5|TRBD1|.|TRBV12-3/TRBV12-4
TGTGCCAGCAGTCCCGGGACAGGGGGCCACGAGCCCCAGCATTTT
CASSPGTGGHEPQHF
>TRBJ2-7|.|few|TRBV6-5
TGTGCCAGCAGTTACTCCGGGACAAGGGGGGACGAGCAGTACTTC
CASSYSGTRGDEQYF
>TRBJ2-7|TRBD2|few|TRBV5-1
TGCGCCAGCAGCTTGGGGCGGACTAGCGGATACTCCTACGAGCAGTACTTC
CASSLGRTSGYSYEQYF
>TRBJ2-5|.|many|TRBV6-5
TGTGCCAGCAGTTACTCGAGGGCTAGCTTGGAGACCCAGTACTTC
CASSYSRASLETQYF
>TRBJ2-7|TRBD2|few|TRBV3-1
TGTGCCAGCAGCCCCAGTCGGGAGGGCCCGCAGTACTTC
CASSPSREGPQYF
>TRBJ2-5|.|many|TRBV20-1
TGCAGTGCTAGAGATCCAGAGACCCAGTACTTC
CSARDPETQYF
>TRBJ2-7|TRBD2|few|TRBV7-6
TGTGCCAGCAGCCAGACCACTAGCGGAAGTCCCTACGAGCAGTACTTC
CASSQTTSGSPYEQYF
>TRBJ1-1|.|.|TRBV3-1
TGTGCCAGCAGCCAATTACCGGGCCAATCGGGAACTGAAGCTTTCTTT
CASSQLPGQSGTEAFF
>TRBJ2-7|.|many|TRBV4-2
TGTGCCAGCAGCCAAGTGGAAGCGATAGCGGCGGCCTACGAGCAGTACTTC
CASSQVEAIAAAYEQYF
>TRBJ1-1|.|.|TRBV20-1
TGCAGTGCTAGTCTTACAGTCATGAACACTGAAGCTTTCTTT
CSASLTVMNTEAFF
>TRBJ2-7|.|many|TRBV6-5
TGTGCCAGCAGTTACTTTGGACAGAGCTACGAGCAGTACTTC
CASSYFGQSYEQYF
>TRBJ2-7|TRBD2|many|TRBV10-2
TGCGCCAGCACCCCGGCTAGCGGGAGGAGCGAGCAGTACTTC
CASTPASGRSEQYF
>TRBJ1-1|.|few|TRBV28
TGTGCCAGCAGTTTACTCGACAGTGAAGCTTTCTTT
CASSLLDSEAFF
>TRBJ2-2|.|few|TRBV29-1
TGCAGCGTTGAAGTACCCGGGCGGACACGGGACACCGACACCGGGGAGCTGTTTTTT
CSVEVPGRTRDTDTGELFF
>TRBJ1-1|TRBD1|few|TRBV5-5
TGTGCCAGCAGCAACCGGGACAGTGTGTACACTGAAGCTTTCTTT
CASSNRDSVYTEAFF
>TRBJ1-2|.|.|TRBV6-1
TGTGCCGGATCTCCCAACCTCTATGGCTACACCTTC
CAGSPNLYGYTF
>TRBJ2-7|.|many|TRBV20-1
TGCAGTGCTAGAGATCTATTAAGGGGGAGCTACGAGCAGTACTTC
CSARDLLRGSYEQYF
>TRBJ1-5|.|many|TRBV7-8
TGTGCCAGCAGCCGGCGGGGGGCACAAAATCAGCCCCAGCATTTT
CASSRRGAQNQPQHF
>TRBJ2-5|TRBD2|many|TRBV30
TGTGCCTGTGGACTAGCGGGAGGAGGGGAGACCCAGTACTTC
CACGLAGGGETQYF
>TRBJ2-7|.|.|TRBV10-2
TGCGCCAGCCGACCTGAGGGGCTCTCCTACGAGCAGTACTTC
CASRPEGLSYEQYF
>TRBJ1-5|.|many|TRBV12-3/TRBV12-4
TGTGCCAGCAGCGGGACCCTTAGCAATCAGCCCCAGCATTTT
CASSGTLSNQPQHF
>TRBJ2-7|.|.|TRBV24-1
TGTGCCACCAGTGATTCCCGACTCTACGAGCAGTACTTC
CATSDSRLYEQYF
>TRBJ1-1|.|few|TRBV19
TGTGCCAGTAGTGGAGAGATTTTCACTGAAGCTTTCTTT
CASSGEIFTEAFF
>TRBJ2-7|.|many|TRBV20-1
TGCAGTGCTAGAGCGGGATACTCCTACGAGCAGTACTTC
CSARAGYSYEQYF
>TRBJ1-2|TRBD1|many|TRBV11-2
TGTGCCAGCAGCTTCCGGACAGGTTCATTAACTAACTATGGCTACACCTTC
CASSFRTGSLTNYGYTF
>TRBJ1-1|.|many|TRBV28
TGTGCCAGCAGTCAGGCCGGGACGGTGGACACTGAAGCTTTCTTT
CASSQAGTVDTEAFF
>TRBJ2-7|TRBD2|many|TRBV6-5
TGTGCCAGCACTAGCGGGACGGGCTACGAGCAGTACTTC
CASTSGTGYEQYF
>TRBJ2-7|TRBD2|.|TRBV11-2
TGTGCCAGCAGCTTATGGGGTGCGGGAGTACAGTACGAGCAGTACTTC
CASSLWGAGVQYEQYF
>TRBJ2-7|TRBD1|.|TRBV28
TGTGCCAGCAGTTTATCCTACGGGACAGGGGACTACGAGCAGTACTTC
CASSLSYGTGDYEQYF
>TRBJ1-2|.|many|TRBV10-3
TGTGCCATCAGTGAGTCAAGACAGGACAACTATGGCTACACCTTC
CAISESRQDNYGYTF
>TRBJ2-7|.|many|TRBV25-1
TGTGCCAGCAGTGGCAGGGGACTGCGACCCTACGAGCAGTACTTC
CASSGRGLRPYEQYF
>TRBJ1-1|.|.|TRBV28
TGTGCCAGCAGTTTATGGAACGACAGGAACACTGAAGCTTTCTTT
CASSLWNDRNTEAFF
>TRBJ1-2|.|many|TRBV20-1
TGCAGTGCTAGAAAGGAGACCTATGGCTACACCTTC
CSARKETYGYTF
>TRBJ2-7|.|.|TRBV5-1
TGCGCCAGCAGCCAGGGAACAGGGATCTCCCACGAGCAGTACTTC
CASSQGTGISHEQYF